These 5 T cell receptor beta chains were sequenced from one sample in a study of tumor-infiltrating lymphocytes in primary liver carcinoma. From approximately 550 ng of total RNA, TCR beta-specific cDNA was reverse-transcribed using a constant-region primer. Slightly modified ARM-PCR with three nested multiplex PCR rounds yielded TCR beta libraries. For 10 cycles apiece, the opening two PCR rounds ran with TRBV1-TRBV30 forward primers and a C-beta reverse primer. TCRdb re-derived calls from the multiplex PCR reads in MiXCR, one entry per CDR3 protein. The sample has approximately 110,000 distinct CDR3 sequences, 64% seen once. Between roughly 17 and 31 mg of unsorted bulk tissue served as the source from which RNA and DNA were co-extracted. The sequenced sample consisted of liver tumor tissue from sampling region 3. Stated subset: tumor region T3, left-lateral pole. The receptors here all came from a woman aged 55-69 years with primary liver carcinoma and hepatitis B virus infection.

CDR3 residues: CAISLEPGRQNTEAFF. In nucleotides, the CDR3 is TGTGCCATCAGCCTAGAACCGGGACGGCAGAACACTGAAGCTTTCTTT. This chain links TRBV10-3 with TRBJ1-1, with D maybe TRBD1 (5 bases). CDR3 length: 16 residues. The germline CDR1 and CDR2 sequences are ENHRY and SYGVKD. Trimming stripped 6 bases from V and 1 base from J, with 18 bases between.

For this clonotype: One end of the junction does not line up with germline, which may come from a read error. The chain couples TRBV12-3 or TRBV12-4 to TRBJ1-4, with 8 positions matching TRBD1. This CDR3 has 14 residues. CDR3 region: CTSRPGQGGEKLFF. The CDR3 region has the DNA TGTACCAGCAGACCCGGACAGGGAGGTGAAAAACTGTTTTTT.

The V gene is TRBV29-1, the J gene TRBJ1-2, with 9 bases fitting TRBD1. Germline V gene lookup returns CDR1 SQVTM and CDR2 ANQGSEA. The CDR3 covers 11 residues. CDR3 in amino acids: CGGGQGVGYTF. DNA of the CDR3: TGCGGCGGGGGACAGGGAGTCGGCTACACCTTC.

Of note for this clonotype: This may be a read error, as it is one base from a much larger clone. The chain is built from TRBV6-1 and TRBJ2-5; a possible D gene is TRBD2 (6 bases). V dropped 9 bases and J dropped 4 bases, with 18 bases sitting between them. CDR1 is MNHNS, CDR2 SASEGT, per germline. The CDR3 extends over 14 amino acids. CDR3: CASRRDLNRETQYF. The CDR3 DNA reads as TGTGCCAGTCGGCGGGACCTGAACCGAGAGACCCAGTACTTC.

In the case of this clonotype: This sequence may be a read error, since a much larger clone differs from it by one base. The chain links TRBV14 to TRBJ2-3; a possible D gene is TRBD2 (5 bases). The CDR3 is 15 amino acids. CDR1 and CDR2 from the germline V gene are SGHDN and FVKESK. V was trimmed by 3 bases and J by 6 bases, leaving 16 bases between them. The CDR3 DNA sequence: TGTGCCAGCAGCCATGATAGACTACCCAAGGATACGCAGTATTTT. Translated: CASSHDRLPKDTQYF.